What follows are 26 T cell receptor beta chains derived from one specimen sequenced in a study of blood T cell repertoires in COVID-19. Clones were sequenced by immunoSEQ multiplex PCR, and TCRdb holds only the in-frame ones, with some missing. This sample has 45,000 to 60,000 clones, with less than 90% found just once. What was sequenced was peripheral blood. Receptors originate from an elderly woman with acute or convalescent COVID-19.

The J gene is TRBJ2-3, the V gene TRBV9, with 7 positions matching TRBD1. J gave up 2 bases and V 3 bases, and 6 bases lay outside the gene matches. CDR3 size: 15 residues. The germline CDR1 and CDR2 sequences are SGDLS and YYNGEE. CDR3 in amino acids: CASSASGQTTDTQYF. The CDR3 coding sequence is TGTGCCAGCAGCGCGTCGGGACAGACCACAGATACGCAGTATTTT.

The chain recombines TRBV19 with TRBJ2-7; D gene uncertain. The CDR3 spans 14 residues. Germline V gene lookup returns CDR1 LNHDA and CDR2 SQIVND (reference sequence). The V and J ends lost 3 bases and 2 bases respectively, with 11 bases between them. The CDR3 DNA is TGTGCCAGTAGTATGATTGGTCAGACCTACGAGCAGTACTTC. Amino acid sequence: CASSMIGQTYEQYF.

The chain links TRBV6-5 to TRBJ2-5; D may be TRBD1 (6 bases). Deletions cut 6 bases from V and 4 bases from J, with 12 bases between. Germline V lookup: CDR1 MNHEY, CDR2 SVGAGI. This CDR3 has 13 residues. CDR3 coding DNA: TGTGCCAGCAGCCCAACAGGGAGAGAGACCCAGTACTTC. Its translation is CASSPTGRETQYF.

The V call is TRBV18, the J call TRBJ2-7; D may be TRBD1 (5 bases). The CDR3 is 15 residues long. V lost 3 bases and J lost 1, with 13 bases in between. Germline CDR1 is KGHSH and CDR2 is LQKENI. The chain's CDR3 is CASSPSRDLSYEQYF. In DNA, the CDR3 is TGTGCCAGCTCACCTTCCAGGGATCTATCCTACGAGCAGTACTTC.

The CDR3 coding sequence is TGTGCCAGCAGTTACGCAAGGACAGGCTACACAGATACGCAGTATTTT. This translates into CASSYARTGYTDTQYF. The chain combines TRBV6-2 or TRBV6-3 with TRBJ2-3; 7 bases agree with TRBD1. Trimming cost V 2 bases and J 2 bases; bases outside gene matches: 7. CDR3 length: 16 amino acids. Germline V gene lookup returns CDR1 MNHEY and CDR2 SVGEGT.

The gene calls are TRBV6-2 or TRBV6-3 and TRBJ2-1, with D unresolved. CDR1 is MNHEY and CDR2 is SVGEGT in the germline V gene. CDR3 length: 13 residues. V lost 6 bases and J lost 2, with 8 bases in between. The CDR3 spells CASSRDTYNEQFF. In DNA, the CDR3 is TGTGCCAGCAGCCGTGACACCTACAATGAGCAGTTCTTC.

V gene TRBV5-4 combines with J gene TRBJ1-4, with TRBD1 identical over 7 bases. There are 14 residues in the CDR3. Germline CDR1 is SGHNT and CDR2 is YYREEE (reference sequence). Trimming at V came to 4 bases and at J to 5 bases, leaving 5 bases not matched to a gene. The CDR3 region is CASSVGQRNEKLFF. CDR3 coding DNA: TGTGCCAGCAGCGTGGGACAGAGAAATGAAAAACTGTTTTTT. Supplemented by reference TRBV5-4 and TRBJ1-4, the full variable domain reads ETGVTQSPTHLIKTRGQQVTLRCSSQSGHNTVSWYQQALGQGPQFIFQYYREEENGRGNFPPRFSGLQFPNYSSELNVNALELDDSALYLCASSVGQRNEKLFFGSGTQLSVL.

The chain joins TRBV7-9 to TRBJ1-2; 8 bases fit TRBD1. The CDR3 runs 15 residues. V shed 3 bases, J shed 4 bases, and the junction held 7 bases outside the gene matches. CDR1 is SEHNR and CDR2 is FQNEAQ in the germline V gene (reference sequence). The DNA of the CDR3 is TGTGCCAGCAGCTTCACAGGGGGTCTCGGCTATGGCTACACCTTC. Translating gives CASSFTGGLGYGYTF.

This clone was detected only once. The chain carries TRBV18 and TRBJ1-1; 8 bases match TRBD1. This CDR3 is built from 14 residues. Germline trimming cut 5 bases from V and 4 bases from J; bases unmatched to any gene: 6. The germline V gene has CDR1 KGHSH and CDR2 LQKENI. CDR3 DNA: TGTGCCAGCTCAGTAGACAGGGGAGGCACTGAAGCTTTCTTT. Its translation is CASSVDRGGTEAFF.

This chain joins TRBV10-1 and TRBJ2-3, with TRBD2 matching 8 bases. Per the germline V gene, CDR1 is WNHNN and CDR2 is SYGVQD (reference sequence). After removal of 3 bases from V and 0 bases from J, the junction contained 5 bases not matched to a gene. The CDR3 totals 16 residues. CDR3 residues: CASSDRAGGSTDTQYF. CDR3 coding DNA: TGCGCCAGCAGTGACCGGGCGGGGGGCAGCACAGATACGCAGTATTTT.

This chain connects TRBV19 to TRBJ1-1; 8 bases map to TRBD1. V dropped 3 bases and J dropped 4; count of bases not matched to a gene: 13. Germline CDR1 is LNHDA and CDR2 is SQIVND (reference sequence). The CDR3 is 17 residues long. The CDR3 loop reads CASSMSQGALLVTEAFF. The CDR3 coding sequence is TGTGCCAGTAGTATGAGTCAGGGGGCGCTTCTGGTCACTGAAGCTTTCTTT.

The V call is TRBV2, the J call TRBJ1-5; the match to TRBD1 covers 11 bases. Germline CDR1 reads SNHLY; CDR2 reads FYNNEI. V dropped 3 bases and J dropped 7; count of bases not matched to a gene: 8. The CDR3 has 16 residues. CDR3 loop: CASSDYRGQGGQPQHF. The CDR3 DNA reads TGTGCCAGCAGTGACTATCGGGGACAGGGGGGACAGCCCCAGCATTTT. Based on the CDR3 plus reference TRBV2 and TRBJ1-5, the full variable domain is EPEVTQTPSHQVTQMGQEVILRCVPISNHLYFYWYRQILGQKVEFLVSFYNNEISEKSEIFDDQFSVERPDGSNFTLKIRSTKLEDSAMYFCASSDYRGQGGQPQHFGDGTRLSIL.

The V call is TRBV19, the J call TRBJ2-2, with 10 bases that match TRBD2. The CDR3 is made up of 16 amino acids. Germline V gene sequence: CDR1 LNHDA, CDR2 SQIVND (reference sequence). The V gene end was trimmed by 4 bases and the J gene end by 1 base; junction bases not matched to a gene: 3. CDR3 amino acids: CASSKSSGGNTGELFF. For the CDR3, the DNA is TGTGCCAGTAGTAAATCTAGCGGGGGGAACACCGGGGAGCTGTTTTTT.

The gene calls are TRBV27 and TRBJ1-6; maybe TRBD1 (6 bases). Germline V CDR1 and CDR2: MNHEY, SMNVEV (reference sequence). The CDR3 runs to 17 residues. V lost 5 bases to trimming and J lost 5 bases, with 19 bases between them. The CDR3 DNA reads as TGTGCCAGCAGTAACCTAGCGGACAGTTTTGATAATTCACCCCTCCACTTT. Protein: CASSNLADSFDNSPLHF.

This CDR3 is CASSRDRGSGNTIYF. In DNA form, the CDR3 reads TGTGCCAGCAGCCGGGACAGGGGCTCTGGAAACACCATATATTTT. This chain connects TRBV4-2 to TRBJ1-3; TRBD1 agrees at 10 bases. V lost 4 bases to trimming and J lost 0 bases; unmatched junction nucleotides: 0. The CDR3 consists of 15 residues. The V gene's germline CDR1 is LGHNA and CDR2 YNFKEQ.

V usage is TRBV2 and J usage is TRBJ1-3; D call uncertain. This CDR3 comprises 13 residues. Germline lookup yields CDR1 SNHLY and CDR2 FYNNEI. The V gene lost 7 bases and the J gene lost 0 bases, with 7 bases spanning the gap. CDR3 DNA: TGTGCCAGCAACGGGAACTCTGGAAACACCATATATTTT. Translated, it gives CASNGNSGNTIYF.

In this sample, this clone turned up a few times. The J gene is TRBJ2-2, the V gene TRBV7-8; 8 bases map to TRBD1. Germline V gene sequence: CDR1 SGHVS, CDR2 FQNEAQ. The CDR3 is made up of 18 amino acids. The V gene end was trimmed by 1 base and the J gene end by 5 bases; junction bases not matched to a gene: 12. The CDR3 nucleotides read TGTGCCAGCAGCTTAGTATCTTCCGGACAGGGTTATACCGGGGAGCTGTTTTTT. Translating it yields CASSLVSSGQGYTGELFF.

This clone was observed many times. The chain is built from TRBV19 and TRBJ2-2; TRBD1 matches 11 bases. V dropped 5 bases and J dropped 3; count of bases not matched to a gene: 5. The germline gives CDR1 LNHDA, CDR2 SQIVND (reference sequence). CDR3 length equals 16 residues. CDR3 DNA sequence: TGTGCCAGTAGTCACCGGGACAGGGGGTACACCGGGGAGCTGTTTTTT. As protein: CASSHRDRGYTGELFF.

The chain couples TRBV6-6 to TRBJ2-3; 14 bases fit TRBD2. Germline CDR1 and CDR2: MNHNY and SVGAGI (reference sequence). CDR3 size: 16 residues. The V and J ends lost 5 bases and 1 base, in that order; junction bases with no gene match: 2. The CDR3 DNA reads TGTGCCAGCAGTGCGGGACTAGCGGGGGGCACAGATACGCAGTATTTT. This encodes CASSAGLAGGTDTQYF.

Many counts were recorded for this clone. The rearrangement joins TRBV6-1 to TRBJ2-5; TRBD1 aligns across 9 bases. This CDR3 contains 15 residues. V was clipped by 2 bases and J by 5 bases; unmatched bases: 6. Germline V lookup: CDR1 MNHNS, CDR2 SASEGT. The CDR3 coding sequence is TGTGCCAGCAGTGAACTTGGGACAGGGTGGGAGACCCAGTACTTC. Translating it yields CASSELGTGWETQYF.

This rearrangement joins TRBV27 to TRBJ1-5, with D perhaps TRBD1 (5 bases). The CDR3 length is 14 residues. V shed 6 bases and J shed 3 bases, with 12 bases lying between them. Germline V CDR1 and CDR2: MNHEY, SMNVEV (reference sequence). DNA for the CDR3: TGTGCCAGCAGCTTGGGGCAGCACAATCAGCCCCAGCATTTT. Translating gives CASSLGQHNQPQHF.

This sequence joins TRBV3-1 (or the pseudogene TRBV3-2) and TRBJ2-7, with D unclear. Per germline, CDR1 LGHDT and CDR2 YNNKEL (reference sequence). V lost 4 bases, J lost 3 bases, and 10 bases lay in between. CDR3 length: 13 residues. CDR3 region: CASSRSQNYEQYF. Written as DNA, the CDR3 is TGTGCCAGCAGCCGATCCCAGAACTACGAGCAGTACTTC.

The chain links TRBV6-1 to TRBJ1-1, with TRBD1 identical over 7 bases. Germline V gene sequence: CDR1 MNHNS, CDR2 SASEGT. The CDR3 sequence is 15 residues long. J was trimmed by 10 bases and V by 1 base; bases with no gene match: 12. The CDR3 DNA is TGTGCCAGCAGTGAAGGGGGGACAGCGCGCTTCGGAGCTTTCTTT. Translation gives CASSEGGTARFGAFF.

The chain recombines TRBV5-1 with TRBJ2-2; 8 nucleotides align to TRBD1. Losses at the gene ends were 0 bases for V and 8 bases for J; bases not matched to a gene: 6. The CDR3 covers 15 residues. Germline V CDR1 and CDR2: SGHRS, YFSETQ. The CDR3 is CASSLAGGASGELFF. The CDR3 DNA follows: TGCGCCAGCAGCTTGGCAGGGGGCGCCTCTGGGGAGCTGTTTTTT.

The DNA of the CDR3 is TGTGCCAGCAGCTTAGTCCCCAGCGGGGGTGTGGCAGATACGCAGTATTTT. The encoded protein is CASSLVPSGGVADTQYF. J is TRBJ2-3 and V is TRBV7-9, with 8 bases aligning to TRBD2. Germline CDR1 is SEHNR and CDR2 is FQNEAQ (reference sequence). V lost 1 base and J lost 4; bases outside the gene matches: 10. This CDR3 has 17 amino acids.

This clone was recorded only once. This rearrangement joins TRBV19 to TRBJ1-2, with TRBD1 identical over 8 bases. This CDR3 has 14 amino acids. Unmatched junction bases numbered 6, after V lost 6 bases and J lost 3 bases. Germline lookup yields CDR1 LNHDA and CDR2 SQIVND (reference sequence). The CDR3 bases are TGTGCCAGTAGGGAGACAGGGGACGACTATGGCTACACCTTC. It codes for CASRETGDDYGYTF. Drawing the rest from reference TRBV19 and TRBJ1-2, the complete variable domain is DGGITQSPKYLFRKEGQNVTLSCEQNLNHDAMYWYRQDPGQGLRLIYYSQIVNDFQKGDIAEGYSVSREKKESFPLTVTSAQKNPTAFYLCASRETGDDYGYTFGSGTRLTVV.